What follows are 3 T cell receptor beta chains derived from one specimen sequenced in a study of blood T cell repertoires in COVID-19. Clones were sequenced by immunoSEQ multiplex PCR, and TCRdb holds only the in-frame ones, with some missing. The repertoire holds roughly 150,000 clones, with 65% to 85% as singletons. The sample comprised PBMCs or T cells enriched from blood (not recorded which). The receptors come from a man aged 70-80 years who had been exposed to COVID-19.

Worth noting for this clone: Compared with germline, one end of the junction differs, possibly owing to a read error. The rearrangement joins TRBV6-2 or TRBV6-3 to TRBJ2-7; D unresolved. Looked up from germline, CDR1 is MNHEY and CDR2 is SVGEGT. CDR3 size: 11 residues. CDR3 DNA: TGTGCCAGCAGTCACTCCTACGAGCAGTACTTC. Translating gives CASSHSYEQYF.

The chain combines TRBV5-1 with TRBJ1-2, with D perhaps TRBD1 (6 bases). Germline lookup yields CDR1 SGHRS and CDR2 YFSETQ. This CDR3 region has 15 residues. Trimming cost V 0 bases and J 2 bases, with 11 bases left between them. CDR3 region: CASSLGTESNYGYTF. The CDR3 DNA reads TGCGCCAGCAGCTTGGGGACAGAGTCCAACTATGGCTACACCTTC.

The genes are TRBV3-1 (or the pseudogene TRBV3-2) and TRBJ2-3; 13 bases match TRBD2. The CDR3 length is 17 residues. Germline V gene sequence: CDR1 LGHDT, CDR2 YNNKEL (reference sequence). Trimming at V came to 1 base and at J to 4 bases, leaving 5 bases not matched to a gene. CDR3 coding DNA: TGTGCCAGCAGCCAAGGCGGACTAGCGGGGGCGGCAGATACGCAGTATTTT. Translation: CASSQGGLAGAADTQYF.